This passage covers 5 T cell receptor beta chains from one sample sequenced in a study of blood T cell repertoires in COVID-19. Data came from immunoSEQ multiplex PCR; TCRdb stores just in-frame clones and leaves some out. The sample has approximately 260,000 clones; around 90% are singletons. Sequenced: peripheral blood. These receptors all come from a woman in her thirties or forties with acute or convalescent COVID-19.

The chain combines TRBV5-8 with TRBJ2-7; TRBD1 aligns across 10 bases. Germline loops: CDR1 SGHTS, CDR2 YDEGEE. The CDR3 covers 15 residues. The ends lost 0 bases at V and 2 bases at J; junction bases unmatched: 2. CDR3 residues: CASSLAGTGAYEQYV. CDR3 bases: TGTGCCAGCAGCTTGGCGGGGACAGGGGCCTACGAGCAGTACGTC.

This clone was observed a single time. V is TRBV18 and J is TRBJ2-2; possible D gene TRBD2, 5 bases. This CDR3 comprises 15 residues. The V end lost 5 bases, the J end lost 5 bases, and 15 bases lay between the germline ends. CDR1 is KGHSH, CDR2 LQKENI, per germline. The CDR3 here is CASSSGPGSTGELFF. Written as DNA, the CDR3 is TGTGCCAGCTCATCCGGACCGGGGAGTACCGGGGAGCTGTTTTTT.

The chain carries TRBV4-1 and TRBJ1-5; tentatively, D is TRBD1 (5 bases). Germline values: CDR1 MGHRA, CDR2 YSYEKL. The V gene lost 1 base and the J gene lost 1 base, with 11 bases spanning the gap. The CDR3 has 16 residues. The CDR3 region is CASSQVLGQSNQPQHF. CDR3 DNA: TGCGCCAGCAGCCAAGTTTTGGGGCAAAGCAATCAGCCCCAGCATTTT.

J is TRBJ1-2 and V is TRBV18; D not resolved. The CDR3 has 14 residues. V gave up 2 bases and J gave up 4 bases, with 11 bases separating them. Germline-derived CDR1 and CDR2 are KGHSH and LQKENI. The CDR3 protein is CASSPGEYAYGYTF. The CDR3 DNA is TGTGCCAGCTCACCAGGGGAGTACGCCTATGGCTACACCTTC.

The V call is TRBV6-2 or TRBV6-3, the J call TRBJ2-2; TRBD1 aligns across 8 bases. Trimming at V came to 4 bases and at J to 2 bases, leaving 3 bases not matched to a gene. The CDR3 covers 15 residues. Germline-derived CDR1 and CDR2 are MNHEY and SVGEGT. The CDR3 coding sequence is TGTGCCAGCAGTTCAGGGGGCCCTAACACCGGGGAGCTGTTTTTT. Amino acids: CASSSGGPNTGELFF.